These T cell receptor beta chains were read from a single sample in a study of blood T cell repertoires in COVID-19. Assay: immunoSEQ multiplex PCR; the TCRdb copy retains only in-frame clones and omits some. Among some 39,000 clones listed, approximately 85% were seen once. The sample comprised peripheral blood. The receptors come from a man in his 60s with acute or convalescent COVID-19. Both conserved end residues are part of each CDR3. Fields, in order: D gene, V gene, clone size, J gene, CDR3 protein, CDR3 DNA. The D gene is left open where the match is weak. Expanded clones get a size class; other rows say once, few or many, or leave the size out.

-	TRBV7-8	-	TRBJ2-5	CASSLGAGETQYF	TGTGCCAGCAGCTTAGGGGCGGGAGAGACCCAGTACTTC
-	TRBV30	-	TRBJ1-2	CAWTVGTYGYTF	TGTGCCTGGACAGTCGGGACATATGGCTACACCTTC
-	TRBV6-4	-	TRBJ2-1	CASSEGPLYNEQFF	TGTGCCAGCAGTGAGGGGCCCCTTTATAATGAGCAGTTCTTC
-	TRBV2	few	TRBJ2-2	CASTRNTGELFF	TGTGCCAGCACTAGAAACACCGGGGAGCTGTTTTTT
-	TRBV20-1	-	TRBJ1-2	CSASSRTASYGYTF	TGCAGTGCTAGTAGTAGGACAGCAAGCTATGGCTACACCTTC
-	TRBV2	once	TRBJ1-5	CASSGQLNQPQHF	TGTGCCAGCAGTGGCCAACTCAATCAGCCCCAGCATTTT
TRBD2	TRBV5-1	-	TRBJ2-5	CASSASGGRGETQYF	TGCGCCAGCAGCGCGAGCGGGGGGCGGGGAGAGACCCAGTACTTC
TRBD1	TRBV6-5	-	TRBJ1-5	CATTQGLGDYQPQHF	TGTGCCACCACACAGGGGCTGGGGGATTATCAGCCCCAGCATTTT
-	TRBV3-1/TRBV3-2	once	TRBJ2-7	CASSLLGYEQYF	TGTGCCAGCAGCCTCCTCGGCTACGAGCAGTACTTC
TRBD1	TRBV28	-	TRBJ1-2	CASSLSGGSYTF	TGTGCCAGCAGTTTGTCAGGGGGGAGCTACACCTTC
-	TRBV9	-	TRBJ2-5	CASSVVGVGGTQYF	TGTGCCAGCAGCGTAGTAGGTGTAGGCGGGACCCAGTACTTC
-	TRBV5-5	-	TRBJ1-5	CASSRDRNNQPQHF	TGTGCCAGCAGCCGAGACAGGAACAATCAGCCCCAGCATTTT
-	TRBV19	-	TRBJ2-1	CASSSRWSSSYNEQFF	TGTGCCAGTAGTTCCCGCTGGTCGAGCTCCTACAATGAGCAGTTCTTC
-	TRBV4-1	once	TRBJ2-3	CASRGYTDTQYF	TGCGCCAGCAGGGGCTACACAGATACGCAGTATTTT
TRBD1	TRBV7-8	-	TRBJ2-7	CASSLTGANYEQYF	TGTGCCAGCAGCTTGACAGGGGCCAACTACGAGCAGTACTTC
-	TRBV29-1	-	TRBJ1-2	CSVSDGYTF	TGCAGCGTTTCTGATGGCTACACCTTC
TRBD2	TRBV5-1	-	TRBJ2-1	CASRGASGDSYNEQFF	TGCGCCAGCAGGGGGGCTAGCGGGGACTCCTACAATGAGCAGTTCTTC
TRBD2	TRBV4-1	once	TRBJ2-1	CASSQDRSGTVSEQFF	TGCGCCAGCAGCCAAGATCGTAGCGGGACGGTTAGTGAGCAGTTCTTC
-	TRBV24-1	-	TRBJ2-5	CATSSGAGAVETQYF	TGTGCCACCAGTAGTGGGGCAGGGGCCGTAGAGACCCAGTACTTC
-	TRBV9	once	TRBJ2-1	CASSVEGNEQFF	TGTGCCAGCAGCGTGGAGGGGAATGAGCAGTTCTTC
-	TRBV27	-	TRBJ1-2	CATRGAATNYGYTF	TGTGCCACGCGCGGAGCGGCCACTAACTATGGCTACACCTTC
-	TRBV24-1	once	TRBJ2-1	CATSDPLDSRNEQFF	TGTGCCACCAGTGACCCATTGGACTCTCGCAATGAGCAGTTCTTC
-	TRBV28	-	TRBJ1-4	CASSGQGLNEKLFF	TGTGCCAGCAGTGGGCAGGGATTAAATGAAAAACTGTTTTTT
TRBD1	TRBV3-1/TRBV3-2	-	TRBJ2-7	CASTRDRGASYEQYF	TGTGCCAGCACCCGGGACAGGGGGGCTTCCTACGAGCAGTACTTC
-	TRBV6-1	-	TRBJ1-4	CASSDGPIAEKLFF	TGTGCCAGCAGTGATGGTCCTATCGCTGAAAAACTGTTTTTT
-	TRBV18	-	TRBJ2-7	CASSPQKRHEQYF	TGTGCCAGCTCACCCCAAAAGCGCCACGAGCAGTACTTC
-	TRBV11-3	-	TRBJ2-7	CASSQSQATYEQYF	TGTGCCAGCAGTCAATCGCAGGCGACCTACGAGCAGTACTTC
-	TRBV6-2/TRBV6-3	-	TRBJ1-6	CASSYPTGVGSPLHF	TGTGCCAGCAGTTACCCGACAGGAGTAGGCTCACCCCTCCACTTT
TRBD1	TRBV19	few	TRBJ1-5	CASSMQGAGQPQHF	TGTGCCAGTAGCATGCAGGGGGCAGGACAGCCCCAGCATTTT
TRBD1	TRBV6-5	-	TRBJ1-2	CASIAGGIYGYTF	TGTGCCAGCATTGCAGGGGGCATCTATGGCTACACCTTC
TRBD2	TRBV19	once	TRBJ2-1	CASMGTSGGLYNEQFF	TGTGCCAGTATGGGGACTAGCGGGGGACTCTACAATGAGCAGTTCTTC
-	TRBV30	-	TRBJ1-1	CAWTRSGVKGPEAFF	TGTGCCTGGACTCGGTCGGGGGTAAAAGGCCCTGAAGCTTTCTTT
-	TRBV7-9	-	TRBJ1-5	CASQGGNQPQHF	TGTGCCAGCCAGGGCGGAAATCAGCCCCAGCATTTT
TRBD1	TRBV6-5	once	TRBJ1-5	CASSSSQGHNQPQHF	TGTGCCAGCAGTAGCTCACAGGGGCACAATCAGCCCCAGCATTTT
-	TRBV3-1/TRBV3-2	-	TRBJ1-2	CASSQAKGQGGYTF	TGTGCCAGCAGCCAAGCCAAGGGGCAGGGTGGCTACACCTTC
TRBD2	TRBV7-2	-	TRBJ2-3	CASRAGGRGRTDTQYF	TGTGCCAGCAGGGCCGGGGGGAGAGGCCGCACAGATACGCAGTATTTT
TRBD1	TRBV19	-	TRBJ2-4	CASSVTGDTKNIQYF	TGTGCCAGTAGTGTGACAGGGGATACCAAAAACATTCAGTACTTC
-	TRBV19	-	TRBJ2-5	CAPPGGGWETQYF	TGTGCCCCCCCCGGCGGGGGCTGGGAGACCCAGTACTTC
-	TRBV19	few	TRBJ1-2	CASSTEVGYTF	TGTGCCAGTAGTACGGAGGTCGGCTACACCTTC
-	TRBV11-2	-	TRBJ2-4	CASSLAVPQNIQYF	TGTGCCAGCAGCTTAGCGGTGCCTCAAAACATTCAGTACTTC
TRBD2	TRBV9	-	TRBJ2-6	CASARSGGGGANVLTF	TGTGCCAGCGCCCGGAGTGGCGGGGGTGGGGCCAACGTCCTGACTTTC
TRBD1	TRBV7-9	-	TRBJ1-5	CASGQVGQPQHF	TGTGCCAGCGGACAGGTCGGTCAGCCCCAGCATTTT
TRBD2	TRBV3-1/TRBV3-2	-	TRBJ2-2	CASSQAAGAGDTGELFF	TGTGCCAGCAGCCAAGCAGCGGGAGCCGGTGACACCGGGGAGCTGTTTTTT
-	TRBV19	few	TRBJ2-7	CASRSSYNSYEQYF	TGTGCCAGTAGATCCTCCTATAATAGCTACGAGCAGTACTTC
TRBD1	TRBV6-5	-	TRBJ1-2	CATTSGGGYTF	TGTGCCACCACTTCAGGGGGGGGCTACACCTTC
TRBD2	TRBV18	few	TRBJ2-5	CASSPSTSGVETQYF	TGTGCCAGCTCACCGTCGACTAGCGGGGTCGAGACCCAGTACTTC
TRBD1	TRBV29-1	-	TRBJ1-1	CSVSVGQGVNTEAFF	TGCAGCGTTTCTGTCGGGCAGGGGGTGAACACTGAAGCTTTCTTT
-	TRBV28	-	TRBJ2-7	CASSRLFSPYEQYF	TGTGCCAGCAGTCGCCTATTTTCACCCTACGAGCAGTACTTC
-	TRBV5-1	-	TRBJ2-5	CASSLAGDGETQYF	TGCGCCAGCAGCTTGGCGGGGGATGGAGAGACCCAGTACTTC
-	TRBV20-1	-	TRBJ2-3	CSASQDGLSTDTQYF	TGCAGTGCTAGTCAGGACGGACTTAGCACAGATACGCAGTATTTT